This T cell receptor (beta chain) was observed in a study of cytomegalovirus exposure and HLA in healthy donors. Study-wide points: For TCR beta chains, V- and J-gene trimming was later linked to a missense DCLRE1C variant. Under in vitro conditions, a few CMV-associated chains were confirmed as specific for CMV antigens.

Vbeta (60) and Jbeta (13) primers were used in the PCR. Using immunoSEQ multiplex PCR, the repertoire was profiled, and TCRdb retains in-frame clones only, with some absent. The data show over 100,000 clones, around four fifths seen once. With 10 bases removed from V and 3 bases from J, the gap between germline ends came to 14 bases. The CDR3 covers 13 residues. In germline, CDR1 is SNHLY, CDR2 FYNNEI. A word on this clone: The antigen remains unidentified.

The chain has TRBV2 and TRBJ2-3; D is perhaps TRBD1 (5 bases). Sequenced input: PBMCs. The TCR was taken from a woman between 45 and 60 years old in good health and CMV-seropositive. CDR3 in DNA: TGTGCCACCCCCCAGGGATGGACAGATACGCAGTATTTT. Translated: CATPQGWTDTQYF.